This section outlines one T cell receptor (beta chain) sequence together with its context. Generated by immunoSEQ multiplex PCR, the TCRdb table keeps only in-frame clones and is missing some. The sample carries tens of thousands of clones, about 80% recorded once. The CDR3 runs to 16 residues. Trimming at V came to 4 bases and at J to 8 bases, leaving 8 bases not matched to a gene. Germline CDR1 SGHKS, CDR2 YYEKEE (reference sequence). The sample is drawn from a study of blood T cell repertoires in COVID-19. Whole-study context: COVID-19 samples from acute and convalescent phases originated in the United States, Italy and Spain. PBMCs, B-cell-depleted T cells, or T cells provided the cDNA or gDNA that made up the material.

The rearrangement joins TRBV5-5 to TRBJ2-1; 14 bases line up with TRBD2. Material: peripheral blood. This sequence was found in a human donor in a cohort sampled during active COVID-19. The CDR3 DNA sequence: TGTGCCAGCAGCGCCCGACTAGCGGGGGGGCCCGATGAGCAGTTCTTC. Amino acid sequence: CASSARLAGGPDEQFF. Together with reference TRBV5-5 and TRBJ2-1, the CDR3 gives the full variable domain: DAGVTQSPTHLIKTRGQQVTLRCSPISGHKSVSWYQQVLGQGPQFIFQYYEKEERGRGNFPDRFSARQFPNYSSELNVNALLLGDSALYLCASSARLAGGPDEQFFGPGTRLTVL.